This T cell receptor beta chain was sequenced during a study of cytomegalovirus exposure and HLA in healthy donors. The table lists this clone with a few counts. The repertoire was sequenced with immunoSEQ multiplex PCR; TCRdb's copy has only in-frame clones and lacks some. Among 150,000 to 200,000 clones listed, approximately 80% were seen once. The ends lost 3 bases at V and 4 bases at J; junction bases unmatched: 3. The CDR3 covers 13 residues. Germline-derived CDR1 and CDR2 are SQVTM and ANQGSEA. The donors were part of the roughly 120-subject validation cohort, which stood apart from the roughly 680-subject first cohort.

Source material: PBMCs. The sequence was obtained from a man aged 18 to 30 in good health and CMV-seropositive. The chain recombines TRBV29-1 with TRBJ1-2; 9 bases align to TRBD1. Here the CDR3 DNA reads TGCAGCGTTGATACAGGGGGCAGCTATGGCTACACCTTC. This translates into CSVDTGGSYGYTF.